A selection of T cell receptor beta chains follows, all from one sample in a study of cytomegalovirus exposure and HLA in healthy donors. The data were produced by immunoSEQ multiplex PCR, yet TCRdb's version contains in-frame clones alone and is incomplete. The sample yields roughly 82,000 clones, of which the top ten take up roughly 1.5%. The sequenced sample was PBMCs. These TCRs come from a woman aged 55-70 years in good health and CMV-seronegative. CDR3s include the opening cysteine and the closing phenylalanine or tryptophan. The D gene is left open where the match is weak.

d_call,j_call,v_call,cdr3_aa,cdr3_nt
TRBD2,TRBJ2-1,TRBV7-8,CASSLVIRGSSGNEQFF,TGTGCCAGCAGCTTAGTTATTCGGGGATCTAGCGGAAATGAGCAGTTCTTC
.,TRBJ1-5,TRBV4-1,CASSQGLAPQHF,TGCGCCAGCAGCCAAGGTCTGGCTCCCCAGCATTTT
TRBD2,TRBJ2-7,TRBV28,CASSRIAGGHYEQYF,TGTGCCAGCAGTCGGATAGCGGGAGGCCACTACGAGCAGTACTTC
.,TRBJ2-7,TRBV11-3,CASSTGLGDPSSVEQYF,TGTGCCAGCAGCACCGGCCTCGGAGACCCCTCGTCCGTAGAGCAGTACTTC
.,TRBJ2-7,TRBV20-1,CSAPLSYEQYF,TGCAGTGCTCCCCTATCCTACGAGCAGTACTTC
.,TRBJ1-1,TRBV6-5,CASSYSFTLDTEAFF,TGTGCCAGCAGTTACTCATTCACGCTAGACACTGAAGCTTTCTTT
TRBD1,TRBJ2-7,TRBV27,CASSPLDRGRNEQYF,TGTGCCAGCAGTCCCCTCGACAGGGGGCGGAATGAGCAGTACTTC
TRBD2,TRBJ2-2,TRBV28,CASSPAGGPSTGELFF,TGTGCCAGCAGTCCAGCGGGAGGGCCGAGCACCGGGGAGCTGTTTTTT
TRBD2,TRBJ2-1,TRBV19,CASSTTGTSGGYNEQFF,TGTGCCAGTAGTACTACCGGGACTAGCGGGGGGTACAATGAGCAGTTCTTC
.,TRBJ1-3,TRBV6-6,CASSPSDRLPGNTIYF,TGTGCCAGCAGTCCCTCGGACAGACTTCCTGGAAACACCATATATTTT
.,TRBJ1-4,TRBV28,CASTLGLSTNEKLFF,TGTGCCAGCACCTTGGGACTTTCAACTAATGAAAAACTGTTTTTT
.,TRBJ1-5,TRBV10-3,CAIRAGVTQPQHF,TGTGCCATCAGAGCAGGGGTAACTCAGCCCCAGCATTTT
TRBD2,TRBJ2-5,TRBV30,CAWSVGTSGQETQYF,TGTGCCTGGAGTGTAGGGACTAGCGGCCAAGAGACCCAGTACTTC
.,TRBJ1-1,TRBV7-3,CASSPERGGMNTEAFF,TGTGCCAGCAGCCCAGAACGCGGGGGGATGAACACTGAAGCTTTCTTT
.,TRBJ2-2,TRBV2,CASRLAANTGELFF,TGTGCCAGCAGGTTAGCGGCGAACACCGGGGAGCTGTTTTTT
.,TRBJ2-3,TRBV9,CASSVLFTDTQYF,TGTGCCAGCAGCGTACTCTTCACAGATACGCAGTATTTT
.,TRBJ2-3,TRBV9,CASSVAATSSPDTQYF,TGTGCCAGCAGCGTAGCAGCAACTAGTAGTCCAGATACGCAGTATTTT
.,TRBJ2-3,TRBV25-1,CASSDDSRQGTDTQYF,TGTGCCAGCAGTGACGATTCCCGACAGGGCACAGATACGCAGTATTTT
TRBD2,TRBJ2-7,TRBV9,CASSEGGGLAGLNAYEQYF,TGTGCCAGCAGCGAAGGAGGAGGGCTAGCGGGCCTGAATGCCTACGAGCAGTACTTC
TRBD2,TRBJ2-3,TRBV9,CASSAGTSGSVGTDTQYF,TGTGCCAGCAGCGCGGGGACTAGCGGGAGTGTTGGCACAGATACGCAGTATTTT
TRBD1,TRBJ2-5,TRBV6-5,CASTTTGGGETQYF,TGTGCCAGCACTACGACAGGGGGTGGAGAGACCCAGTACTTC
.,TRBJ2-7,TRBV5-1,CASSSSSYEQYF,TGCGCCAGCAGCTCGAGCTCCTACGAGCAGTACTTC
TRBD1,TRBJ2-7,TRBV30,CAWMTGGGSYEQYF,TGTGCCTGGATGACAGGGGGTGGCTCCTACGAGCAGTACTTC
TRBD1,TRBJ1-4,TRBV7-9,CASSTGGTGKLFF,TGTGCCAGCAGCACTGGAGGGACAGGGAAACTGTTTTTT
TRBD1,TRBJ1-6,TRBV7-8,CASSWGTGGNSPLHF,TGTGCCAGCAGCTGGGGGACAGGTGGAAATTCACCCCTCCACTTT
TRBD2,TRBJ2-2,TRBV27,CASSRLAGGTGELFF,TGTGCCAGCAGCCGCCTAGCGGGAGGAACCGGGGAGCTGTTTTTT
TRBD1,TRBJ1-4,TRBV7-9,CASSTGTAPNEKLFF,TGTGCCAGCAGCACCGGGACAGCCCCTAATGAAAAACTGTTTTTT
.,TRBJ2-7,TRBV6-5,CASSSLLEQYF,TGTGCCAGCAGTTCACTCCTGGAGCAGTACTTC
.,TRBJ2-7,TRBV15,CATNRDAMGSSYEQYF,TGTGCCACCAACAGAGATGCGATGGGCAGTTCCTACGAGCAGTACTTC
TRBD1,TRBJ1-5,TRBV23-1,CASRRGHRSNQPQHF,TGCGCCAGCAGAAGGGGGCACCGTAGCAATCAGCCCCAGCATTTT
TRBD1,TRBJ2-1,TRBV19,CASSMGQQYNEQFF,TGTGCCAGTAGTATGGGACAGCAGTACAATGAGCAGTTCTTC